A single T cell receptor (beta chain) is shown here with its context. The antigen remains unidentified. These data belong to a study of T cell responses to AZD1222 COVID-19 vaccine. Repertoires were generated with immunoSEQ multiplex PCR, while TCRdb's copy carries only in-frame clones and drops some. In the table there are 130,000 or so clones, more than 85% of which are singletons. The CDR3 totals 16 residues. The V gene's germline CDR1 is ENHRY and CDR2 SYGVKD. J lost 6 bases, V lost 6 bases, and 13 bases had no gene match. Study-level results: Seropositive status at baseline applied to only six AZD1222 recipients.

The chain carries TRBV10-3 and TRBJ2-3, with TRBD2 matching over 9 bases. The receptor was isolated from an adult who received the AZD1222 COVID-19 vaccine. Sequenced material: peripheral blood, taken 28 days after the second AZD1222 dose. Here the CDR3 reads CAISIDPSGDRDTQYF. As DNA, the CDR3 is TGTGCCATCAGCATAGACCCTAGCGGGGACCGGGATACGCAGTATTTT.